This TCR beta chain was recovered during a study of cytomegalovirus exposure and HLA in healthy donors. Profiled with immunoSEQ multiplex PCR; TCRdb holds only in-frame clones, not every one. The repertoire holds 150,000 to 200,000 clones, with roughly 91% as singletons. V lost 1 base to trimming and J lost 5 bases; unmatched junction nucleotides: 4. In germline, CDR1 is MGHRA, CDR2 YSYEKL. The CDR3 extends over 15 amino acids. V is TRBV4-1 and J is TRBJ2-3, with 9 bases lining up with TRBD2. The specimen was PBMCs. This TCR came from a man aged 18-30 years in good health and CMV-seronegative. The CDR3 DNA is TGCGCCAGCAGCCAAGGCGGGAGGGCCTTAGATACGCAGTATTTT. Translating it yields CASSQGGRALDTQYF.